This is a list of T cell receptor beta chains from one sample in a study of identifying expanded T cells in peripheral blood. Using immunoSEQ multiplex PCR, the repertoire was profiled, and TCRdb retains in-frame clones only, with some absent. The data contain 100,000 to 150,000 clones, 75% to 90% of them seen just once; the ten biggest clones take up around 8.4%. Material for sequencing was blood. These receptor sequences come from a person between 18 and 75 years old in good health. CDR3s include the opening cysteine and the closing phenylalanine or tryptophan. A D gene is named only where the DNA matches it firmly. Clone size is not always given. Where it is, it says once, few, many or a class for expanded clones.

>TRBJ2-7|NA|NA|TRBV5-4
TGTGCCAGCAGCCCGACCGGGACTCCGTCCTACGAGCAGTACTTC
CASSPTGTPSYEQYF
>TRBJ1-2|NA|NA|TRBV9
TGTGCCAGCAGCGTACTTCCAGGGGTTGATGCCTATGGCTACACCTTC
CASSVLPGVDAYGYTF
>TRBJ2-5|NA|TRBD2|TRBV2
TGTGCCAGCAGCCCAGGACTAGCGGGGGGGCGGGAGACCCAGTACTTC
CASSPGLAGGRETQYF
>TRBJ2-3|NA|TRBD1|TRBV11-2
TGTGCCAGCACCCCGGTGAGGGACAGAAAGGCAGATACGCAGTATTTT
CASTPVRDRKADTQYF
>TRBJ2-1|NA|TRBD1|TRBV5-4
TGTGCCAGCAGCGGGGGGACAGGGGGCCATACCTACAATGAGCAGTTCTTC
CASSGGTGGHTYNEQFF
>TRBJ2-7|NA|NA|TRBV28
TGTGCCAGCAGTTTAAACTACGAGCAGTACTTC
CASSLNYEQYF
>TRBJ1-1|once|NA|TRBV28
TGTGCCAGCAAGCCCTTGGCTACTGAAGCTTTCTTT
CASKPLATEAFF
>TRBJ2-1|NA|TRBD2|TRBV27
TGTGCCAGCACTATGAGACTAGCGAGCGGTGAGCAGTTCTTC
CASTMRLASGEQFF
>TRBJ2-7|NA|NA|TRBV6-5
TGTGCCAGCACCCTTGCCGGGGGCGTTTACGAGCAGTACTTC
CASTLAGGVYEQYF
>TRBJ1-2|NA|TRBD1|TRBV11-2
TGTGCCAGCAGCTTAGACGGTCGCGACAGGGGATATGGCTACACCTTC
CASSLDGRDRGYGYTF
>TRBJ1-1|NA|TRBD1|TRBV7-2
TGTGCCAGCAGGTGGGGACAGACCAACACTGAAGCTTTCTTT
CASRWGQTNTEAFF
>TRBJ2-7|NA|NA|TRBV6-5
TGTGCCAGCAGTTCCCGGGACAAATCTGTCTACGAGCAGTACTTC
CASSSRDKSVYEQYF
>TRBJ2-1|NA|NA|TRBV5-1
TGCGCCAGCAGCCCCCAGGGACCAAGCCTCAATGAGCAGTTCTTC
CASSPQGPSLNEQFF
>TRBJ1-1|NA|TRBD1|TRBV7-3
TGTGCCAGCACCTTGTCGACAGGGGGCGCGGGCACTGAAGCTTTCTTT
CASTLSTGGAGTEAFF
>TRBJ2-3|NA|NA|TRBV27
TGTGCCAGCAGTCCCGTACAGCTTAGCACAGATACGCAGTATTTT
CASSPVQLSTDTQYF
>TRBJ2-7|NA|NA|TRBV27
TGTGCCACTAGTTTGGGGGGGGCTTCCGAGCAGTACTTC
CATSLGGASEQYF
>TRBJ1-5|once|TRBD1|TRBV7-9
TGTGCCAGCAGCCCACAGGGGCCTGCTAATCAGCCCCAGCATTTT
CASSPQGPANQPQHF
>TRBJ2-7|NA|TRBD1|TRBV12-5
TGTGCTAGTGGTTTGGCCGGGACAGGGAGCTCCTACGAGCAGTACTTC
CASGLAGTGSSYEQYF
>TRBJ2-6|NA|TRBD2|TRBV7-2
TGTGCCAGCAGCCCTCCGGGAGGCTGGGCCAACGTCCTGACTTTC
CASSPPGGWANVLTF
>TRBJ1-5|once|NA|TRBV30
TGTGCCTGGAGTGGGGGGGCGGAACAGCCCCAGCATTTT
CAWSGGAEQPQHF
>TRBJ1-4|NA|NA|TRBV4-3
TGCGCCAGCAGCCAAGATGGCAGGGGAGCATCAACTAATGAAAAACTGTTTTTT
CASSQDGRGASTNEKLFF
>TRBJ2-4|NA|NA|TRBV7-2
TGTGCCAGCAGCCCCCACCCCCAGACGCTAGCCAAAAACATTCAGTACTTC
CASSPHPQTLAKNIQYF
>TRBJ2-5|NA|NA|TRBV12-5
TGTGCTAGTGGTTTGCAGGGGACCAAAGAGACCCAGTACTTC
CASGLQGTKETQYF
>TRBJ1-6|NA|NA|TRBV18
TGTGCCAGCTCACCCCAACACGGAGATTCACCCCTCCACTTT
CASSPQHGDSPLHF